Listed below are T cell receptor beta chains from one sample, sequenced in a study of identical twins. TCRdb reprocessed the 5' RACE reads via MiXCR and lists one record per CDR3 protein. The repertoire holds a few hundred thousand distinct CDR3 sequences, with around 15% as singletons. The same data also contributed to another study, on yellow fever vaccine responses in identical twins.

The sequenced sample consisted of CD4+ T cells sorted from blood. Receptors were obtained from a woman aged 18-29 years in good health. The CDR3 runs from the conserved cysteine through the conserved F or W. A D gene is named only where the DNA matches it firmly. For some rows the clone size is stated as once, few or many, or as a class when expanded; others skip it.

V gene	clone size	J gene	D gene	CDR3 protein	CDR3 DNA
TRBV7-6	-	TRBJ2-7	-	CASSRYSSSYEQYF	TGTGCCAGCAGTCGATACAGTAGCTCCTACGAGCAGTACTTC
TRBV5-1	few	TRBJ2-6	-	CASSFTLALGANVLTF	TGCGCCAGCAGCTTTACTCTCGCTCTGGGGGCCAACGTCCTGACTTTC
TRBV7-2	-	TRBJ2-1	TRBD2	CASSPGVLAGGGDEQFF	TGTGCCAGCAGCCCAGGGGTACTAGCGGGAGGGGGCGATGAGCAGTTCTTC
TRBV5-1	few	TRBJ2-4	-	CASRPGLAKNIQYF	TGCGCCAGCAGGCCCGGGCTGGCCAAAAACATTCAGTACTTC
TRBV3-1	-	TRBJ2-1	-	CASSKGELSSYNEQFF	TGTGCCAGCAGCAAGGGCGAGTTAAGCTCCTACAATGAGCAGTTCTTC
TRBV7-3	-	TRBJ2-2	-	CASSSGTHNTGELFF	TGTGCCAGCAGCTCCGGGACACACAACACCGGGGAGCTGTTTTTT
TRBV12-3/TRBV12-4	few	TRBJ2-1	TRBD2	CASKTGTSGTLLNEQFF	TGTGCCAGCAAGACCGGGACTAGCGGGACCTTACTTAATGAGCAGTTCTTC
TRBV5-1	many	TRBJ2-2	TRBD2	CASSPPGLVSTGELFF	TGCGCCAGCAGCCCACCGGGACTAGTTTCGACCGGGGAGCTGTTTTTT
TRBV12-3/TRBV12-4	-	TRBJ1-1	TRBD1	CASSGQVQNEAFF	TGTGCCAGCAGTGGACAGGTCCAAAATGAAGCTTTCTTT
TRBV11-2	-	TRBJ2-1	TRBD2	CASSSSTSGGALFF	TGTGCCAGCAGCTCATCGACTAGCGGGGGGGCCTTGTTCTTC
TRBV20-1	-	TRBJ2-1	-	CSAREQAHEQFF	TGCAGTGCTAGAGAACAGGCCCATGAGCAGTTCTTC
TRBV6-5	-	TRBJ2-7	TRBD1	CASSYSIRTGGNEQYF	TGTGCCAGCAGTTACTCGATTCGGACAGGGGGCAACGAGCAGTACTTC
TRBV14	-	TRBJ2-5	-	CASNRGNQETQYF	TGTGCCAGCAATCGGGGGAACCAAGAGACCCAGTACTTC
TRBV4-1	once	TRBJ1-5	TRBD1	CASSQGQVLNQPQHF	TGCGCCAGCAGCCAGGGACAGGTACTTAATCAGCCCCAGCATTTT
TRBV5-6	few	TRBJ1-3	-	CASSGVSNTIYF	TGTGCCAGCAGTGGGGTGTCAAACACCATATATTTT
TRBV12-3/TRBV12-4	few	TRBJ1-6	-	CASSIGVGPLHF	TGTGCCAGCTCGATTGGCGTCGGGCCCCTCCACTTT
TRBV5-1	-	TRBJ1-2	TRBD1	CASTRRDRDGYTF	TGCGCCAGCACTCGACGGGACAGGGATGGCTACACCTTC
TRBV10-1	-	TRBJ2-1	TRBD2	CASSKTSGVYNEQFF	TGCGCCAGCAGTAAAACTAGCGGGGTTTACAATGAGCAGTTCTTC
TRBV24-1	-	TRBJ2-1	TRBD1	CATSAQGAGEQFF	TGTGCCACCAGTGCCCAGGGGGCAGGTGAGCAGTTCTTC
TRBV5-1	-	TRBJ1-1	TRBD1	CASSLAPGGSTEAFF	TGCGCCAGCAGCTTGGCTCCAGGGGGGAGCACTGAAGCTTTCTTT
TRBV7-9	few	TRBJ2-1	-	CASSPSGAYHNEQFF	TGTGCCAGCAGCCCCAGCGGCGCGTACCACAATGAGCAGTTCTTC
TRBV12-3/TRBV12-4	few	TRBJ2-2	-	CASSFGGFLGREATGELFF	TGTGCCAGCAGTTTTGGTGGTTTTTTAGGCAGGGAGGCCACCGGGGAGCTGTTTTTT
TRBV2	-	TRBJ1-5	-	CASSVLQGPQPQHF	TGTGCCAGCAGTGTATTGCAGGGCCCTCAGCCCCAGCATTTT
TRBV14	few	TRBJ1-4	-	CASSLGGRRNEKLFF	TGTGCCAGCAGCCTAGGAGGGCGGCGGAATGAAAAACTGTTTTTT
TRBV24-1	few	TRBJ2-1	TRBD1	CATSPGQGLVEQFF	TGTGCCACCAGCCCGGGACAGGGGCTGGTTGAGCAGTTCTTC
TRBV5-5	-	TRBJ2-7	-	CASSLAPGHQYEQYF	TGTGCCAGCAGCTTGGCCCCGGGACACCAATACGAGCAGTACTTC
TRBV5-5	-	TRBJ2-2	TRBD2	CASSLVPGGTGELFF	TGTGCCAGCAGCTTAGTTCCGGGGGGCACCGGGGAGCTGTTTTTT
TRBV5-5	-	TRBJ1-6	-	CASSLAIGHSPLHF	TGTGCCAGCAGCTTGGCCATCGGACATTCACCCCTCCACTTT
TRBV6-5	many	TRBJ2-2	-	CASSYVVGGRTGELFF	TGTGCCAGCAGTTACGTCGTGGGGGGTCGCACCGGGGAGCTGTTTTTT
TRBV4-1	few	TRBJ2-1	-	CASSQPTRDGYNEQFF	TGCGCCAGCAGCCAACCAACCCGGGACGGTTACAATGAGCAGTTCTTC
TRBV20-1	-	TRBJ1-1	-	CSARVSTSRAFF	TGCAGTGCTAGAGTCAGCACTTCTCGGGCTTTCTTT
TRBV12-3/TRBV12-4	few	TRBJ2-7	-	CASSLGRQTAYEQYF	TGTGCCAGCAGTTTGGGGCGTCAGACCGCCTACGAGCAGTACTTC